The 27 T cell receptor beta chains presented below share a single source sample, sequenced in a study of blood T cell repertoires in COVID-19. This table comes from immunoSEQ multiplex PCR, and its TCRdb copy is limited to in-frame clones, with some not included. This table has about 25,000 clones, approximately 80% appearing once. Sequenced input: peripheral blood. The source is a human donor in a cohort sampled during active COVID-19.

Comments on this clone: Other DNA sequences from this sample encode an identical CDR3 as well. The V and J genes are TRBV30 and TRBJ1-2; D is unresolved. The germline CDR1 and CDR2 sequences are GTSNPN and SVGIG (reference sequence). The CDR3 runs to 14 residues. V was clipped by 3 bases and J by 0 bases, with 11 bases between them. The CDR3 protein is CAWRSGVTNYGYTF. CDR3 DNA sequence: TGTGCCTGGAGATCTGGAGTGACTAACTATGGCTACACCTTC.

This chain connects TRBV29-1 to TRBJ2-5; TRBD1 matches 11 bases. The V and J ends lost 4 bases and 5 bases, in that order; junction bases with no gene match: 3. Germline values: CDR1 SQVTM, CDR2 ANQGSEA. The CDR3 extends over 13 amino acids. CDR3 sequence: CSVGTGGFETQYF. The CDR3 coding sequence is TGCAGCGTTGGGACAGGGGGCTTTGAGACCCAGTACTTC.

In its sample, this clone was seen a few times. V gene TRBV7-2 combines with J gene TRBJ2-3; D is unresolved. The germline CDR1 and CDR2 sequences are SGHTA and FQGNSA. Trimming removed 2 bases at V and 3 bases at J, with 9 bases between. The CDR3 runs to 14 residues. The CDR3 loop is CASSLKARTDTQYF. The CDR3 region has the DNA TGTGCCAGCAGCTTAAAAGCGAGAACAGATACGCAGTATTTT. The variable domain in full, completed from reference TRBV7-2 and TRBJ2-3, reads GAGVSQSPSNKVTEKGKDVELRCDPISGHTALYWYRQSLGQGLEFLIYFQGNSAPDKSGLPSDRFSAERTGGSVSTLTIQRTQQEDSAVYLCASSLKARTDTQYFGPGTRLTVL.

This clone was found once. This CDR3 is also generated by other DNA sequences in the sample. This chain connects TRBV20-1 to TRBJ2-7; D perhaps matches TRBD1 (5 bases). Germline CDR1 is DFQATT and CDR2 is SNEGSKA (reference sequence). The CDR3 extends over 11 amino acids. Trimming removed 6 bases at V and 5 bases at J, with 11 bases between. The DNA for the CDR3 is TGCAGTGCGTCATCAGGGCACGAGCAGTACTTC. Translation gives CSASSGHEQYF.

The DNA of the CDR3 is TGTGCCAGCAGCCAAGAACGCGGGGGGGCCTACAATGAGCAGTTCTTC. It yields the protein CASSQERGGAYNEQFF. This rearrangement joins TRBV14 to TRBJ2-1; the match to TRBD2 covers 9 bases. CDR1 and CDR2 from the germline V gene are SGHDN and FVKESK. This CDR3 spans 16 amino acids. V trimming: 0 bases; J trimming: 2 bases; junction bases outside the gene matches: 2.

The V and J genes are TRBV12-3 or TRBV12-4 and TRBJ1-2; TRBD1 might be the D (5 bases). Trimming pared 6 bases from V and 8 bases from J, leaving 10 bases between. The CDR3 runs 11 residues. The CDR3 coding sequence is TGTGCCAGCAGGCAGGGTAGGGGCTACACCTTC. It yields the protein CASRQGRGYTF.

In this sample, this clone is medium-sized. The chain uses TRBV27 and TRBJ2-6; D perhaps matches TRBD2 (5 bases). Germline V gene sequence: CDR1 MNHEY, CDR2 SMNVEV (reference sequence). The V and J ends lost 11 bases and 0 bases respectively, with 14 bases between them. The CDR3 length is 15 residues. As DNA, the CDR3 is TGTGCCTCACGGACTTTTTTCTCTGGGGCCAACGTCCTGACTTTC. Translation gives CASRTFFSGANVLTF. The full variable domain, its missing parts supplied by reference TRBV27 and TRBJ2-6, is EAQVTQNPRYLITVTGKKLTVTCSQNMNHEYMSWYRQDPGLGLRQIYYSMNVEVTDKGDVPEGYKVSRKEKRNFPLILESPSPNQTSLYFCASRTFFSGANVLTFGAGSRLTVL.

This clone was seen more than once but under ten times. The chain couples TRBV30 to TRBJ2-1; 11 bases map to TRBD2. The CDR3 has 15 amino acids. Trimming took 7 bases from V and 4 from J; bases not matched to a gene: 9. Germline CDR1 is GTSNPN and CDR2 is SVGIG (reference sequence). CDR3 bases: TGTGCCTATACCAACCGACTAGCGGGGTACAATGAGCAGTTCTTC. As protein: CAYTNRLAGYNEQFF. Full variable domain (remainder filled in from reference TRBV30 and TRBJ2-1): SQTIHQWPATLVQPVGSPLSLECTVEGTSNPNLYWYRQAAGRGLQLLFYSVGIGQISSEVPQNLSASRPQDRQFILSSKKLLLSDSGFYLCAYTNRLAGYNEQFFGPGTRLTVL.

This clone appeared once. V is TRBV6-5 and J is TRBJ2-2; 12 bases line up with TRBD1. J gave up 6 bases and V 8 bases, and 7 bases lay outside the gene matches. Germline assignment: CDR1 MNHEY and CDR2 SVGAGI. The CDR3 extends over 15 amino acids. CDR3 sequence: CASARGTGGSGELFF. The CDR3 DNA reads TGTGCCAGCGCCCGGGGGACAGGGGGCTCCGGGGAGCTGTTTTTT.

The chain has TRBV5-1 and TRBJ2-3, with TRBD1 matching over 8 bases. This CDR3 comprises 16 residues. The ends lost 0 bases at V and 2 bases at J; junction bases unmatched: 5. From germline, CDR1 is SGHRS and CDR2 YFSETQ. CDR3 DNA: TGCGCCAGCAGCTTGGCCGGACAGGGCTCCACAGATACGCAGTATTTT. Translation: CASSLAGQGSTDTQYF.

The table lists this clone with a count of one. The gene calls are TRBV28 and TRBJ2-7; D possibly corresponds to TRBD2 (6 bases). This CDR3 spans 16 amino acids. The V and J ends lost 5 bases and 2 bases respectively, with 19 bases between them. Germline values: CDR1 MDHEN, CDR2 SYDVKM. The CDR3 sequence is CASSPSGTPTAYEQYF. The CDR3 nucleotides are TGTGCCAGCAGTCCTTCCGGGACTCCCACAGCCTACGAGCAGTACTTC.

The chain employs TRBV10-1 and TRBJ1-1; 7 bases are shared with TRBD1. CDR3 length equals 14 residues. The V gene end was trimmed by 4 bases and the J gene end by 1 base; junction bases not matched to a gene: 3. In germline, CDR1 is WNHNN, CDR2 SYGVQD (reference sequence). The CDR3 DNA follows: TGCGCCAGCAGTGTAAGGACAGGGAACACTGAAGCTTTCTTT. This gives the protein CASSVRTGNTEAFF.

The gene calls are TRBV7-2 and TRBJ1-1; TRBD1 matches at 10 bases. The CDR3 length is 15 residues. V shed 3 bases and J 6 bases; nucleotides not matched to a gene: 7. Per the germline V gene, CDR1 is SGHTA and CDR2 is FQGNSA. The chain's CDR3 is CASSLAGQGGAEAFF. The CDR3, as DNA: TGTGCCAGCAGCTTGGCCGGACAGGGGGGCGCTGAAGCTTTCTTT.

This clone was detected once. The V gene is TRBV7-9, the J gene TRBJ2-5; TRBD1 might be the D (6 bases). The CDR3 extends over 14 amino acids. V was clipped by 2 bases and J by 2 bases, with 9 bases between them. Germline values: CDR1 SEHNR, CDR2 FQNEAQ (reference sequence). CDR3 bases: TGTGCCAGCAGCTTATTAAGGGGGCAAGAGACCCAGTACTTC. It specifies CASSLLRGQETQYF.

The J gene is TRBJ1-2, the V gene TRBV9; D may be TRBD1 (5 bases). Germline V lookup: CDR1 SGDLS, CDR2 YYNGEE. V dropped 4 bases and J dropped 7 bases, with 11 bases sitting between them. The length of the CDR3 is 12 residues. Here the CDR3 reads CASSLDRGGYTF. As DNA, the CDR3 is TGTGCCAGCAGCCTCGATAGGGGTGGCTACACCTTC.

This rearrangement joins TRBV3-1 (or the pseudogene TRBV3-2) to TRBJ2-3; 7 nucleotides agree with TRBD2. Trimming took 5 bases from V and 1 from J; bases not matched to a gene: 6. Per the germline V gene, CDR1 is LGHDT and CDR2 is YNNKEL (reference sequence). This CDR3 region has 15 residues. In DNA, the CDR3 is TGTGCCAGCAGCTCACCGGGGGGTCGCACAGATACGCAGTATTTT. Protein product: CASSSPGGRTDTQYF.

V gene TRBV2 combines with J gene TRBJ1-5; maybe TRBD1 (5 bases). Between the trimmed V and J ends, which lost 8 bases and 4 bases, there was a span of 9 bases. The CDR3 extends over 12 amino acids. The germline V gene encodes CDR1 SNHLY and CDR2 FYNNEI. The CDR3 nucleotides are TGTGCCAGCCAGGAGGGGAATCAGCCCCAGCATTTT. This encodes CASQEGNQPQHF.

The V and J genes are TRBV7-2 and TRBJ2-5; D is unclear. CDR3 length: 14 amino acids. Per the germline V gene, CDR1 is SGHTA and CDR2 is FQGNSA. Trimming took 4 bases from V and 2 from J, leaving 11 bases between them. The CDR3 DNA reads TGTGCCAGCAGCTCCTCGGGTCGTCAAGAGACCCAGTACTTC. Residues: CASSSSGRQETQYF.

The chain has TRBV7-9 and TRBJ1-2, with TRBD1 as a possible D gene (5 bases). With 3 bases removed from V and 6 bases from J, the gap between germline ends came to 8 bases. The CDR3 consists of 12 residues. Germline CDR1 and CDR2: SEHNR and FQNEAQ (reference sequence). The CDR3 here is CASSFQGDGYTF. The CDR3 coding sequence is TGTGCCAGCAGCTTCCAAGGGGATGGCTACACCTTC.

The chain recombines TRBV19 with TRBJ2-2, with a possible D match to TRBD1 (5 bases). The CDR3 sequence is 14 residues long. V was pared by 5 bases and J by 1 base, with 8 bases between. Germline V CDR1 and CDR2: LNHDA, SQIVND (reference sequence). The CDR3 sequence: CASSWGRNTGELFF. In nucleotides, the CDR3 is TGTGCCAGTAGTTGGGGCAGGAACACCGGGGAGCTGTTTTTT.

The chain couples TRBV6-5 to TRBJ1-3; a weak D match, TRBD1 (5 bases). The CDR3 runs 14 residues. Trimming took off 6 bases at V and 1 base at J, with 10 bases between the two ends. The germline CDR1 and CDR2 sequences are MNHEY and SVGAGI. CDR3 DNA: TGTGCCAGCAGATCCACAGGTTCTGGAAACACCATATATTTT. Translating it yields CASRSTGSGNTIYF.

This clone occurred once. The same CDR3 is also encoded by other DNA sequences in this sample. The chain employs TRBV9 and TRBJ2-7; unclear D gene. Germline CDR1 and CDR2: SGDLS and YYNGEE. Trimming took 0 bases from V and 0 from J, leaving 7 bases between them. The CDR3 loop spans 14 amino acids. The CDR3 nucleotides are TGTGCCAGCAGCGTAGTTCCGTCCTCCTACGAGCAGTACTTC. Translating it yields CASSVVPSSYEQYF. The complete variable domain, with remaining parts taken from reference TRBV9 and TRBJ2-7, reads DSGVTQTPKHLITATGQRVTLRCSPRSGDLSVYWYQQSLDQGLQFLIQYYNGEERAKGNILERFSAQQFPDLHSELNLSSLELGDSALYFCASSVVPSSYEQYFGPGTRLTVT.

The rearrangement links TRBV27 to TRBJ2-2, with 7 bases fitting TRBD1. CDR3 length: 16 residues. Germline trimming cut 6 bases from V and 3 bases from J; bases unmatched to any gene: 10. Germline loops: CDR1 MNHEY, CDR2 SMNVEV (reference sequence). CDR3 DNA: TGTGCCAGCAGACTCGGACAGGCAGTACACACCGGGGAGCTGTTTTTT. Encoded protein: CASRLGQAVHTGELFF.

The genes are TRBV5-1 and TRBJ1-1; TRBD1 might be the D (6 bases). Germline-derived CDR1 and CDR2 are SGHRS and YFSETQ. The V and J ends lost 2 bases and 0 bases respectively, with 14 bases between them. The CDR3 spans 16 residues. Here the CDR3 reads CASSLRQASMNTEAFF. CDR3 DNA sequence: TGCGCCAGCAGCTTACGACAGGCTTCGATGAACACTGAAGCTTTCTTT.

CDR3 residues: CASSYQQGVEDYGYTF. CDR3 in DNA: TGTGCCAGCAGTTACCAACAGGGGGTGGAAGACTATGGCTACACCTTC. The V and J genes are TRBV6-6 and TRBJ1-2; 8 positions match TRBD1. Germline lookup yields CDR1 MNHNY and CDR2 SVGAGI (reference sequence). The ends lost 2 bases at V and 3 bases at J; junction bases unmatched: 8. The CDR3 spans 16 residues.

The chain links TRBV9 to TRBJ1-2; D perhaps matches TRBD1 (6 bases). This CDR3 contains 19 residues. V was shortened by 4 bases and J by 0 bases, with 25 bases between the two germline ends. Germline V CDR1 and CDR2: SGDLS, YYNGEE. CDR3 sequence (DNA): TGTGCCAGCAGCAACGGGGGGGGCGCCCCTAAGTTAGCTAACTATGGCTACACCTTC. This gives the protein CASSNGGGAPKLANYGYTF. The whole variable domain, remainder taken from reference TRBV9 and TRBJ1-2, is DSGVTQTPKHLITATGQRVTLRCSPRSGDLSVYWYQQSLDQGLQFLIQYYNGEERAKGNILERFSAQQFPDLHSELNLSSLELGDSALYFCASSNGGGAPKLANYGYTFGSGTRLTVV.

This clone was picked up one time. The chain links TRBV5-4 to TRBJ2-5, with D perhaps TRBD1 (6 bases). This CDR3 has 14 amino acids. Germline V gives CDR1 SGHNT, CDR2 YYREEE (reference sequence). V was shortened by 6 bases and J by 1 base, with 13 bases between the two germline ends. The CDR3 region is CASTLDSTQETQYF. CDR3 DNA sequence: TGTGCCAGCACCCTGGACAGCACCCAAGAGACCCAGTACTTC.